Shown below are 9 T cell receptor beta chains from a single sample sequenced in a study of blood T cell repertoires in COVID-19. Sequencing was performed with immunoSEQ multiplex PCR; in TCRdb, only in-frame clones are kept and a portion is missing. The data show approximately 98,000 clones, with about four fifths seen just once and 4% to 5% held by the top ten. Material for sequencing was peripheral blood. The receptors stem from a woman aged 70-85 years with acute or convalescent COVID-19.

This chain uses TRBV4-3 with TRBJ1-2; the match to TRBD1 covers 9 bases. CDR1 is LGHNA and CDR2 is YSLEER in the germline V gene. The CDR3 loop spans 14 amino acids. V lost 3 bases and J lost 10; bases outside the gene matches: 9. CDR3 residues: CASSQDRGLRYYTF. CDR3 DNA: TGCGCCAGCAGCCAGGACAGGGGTCTGAGGTACTACACCTTC.

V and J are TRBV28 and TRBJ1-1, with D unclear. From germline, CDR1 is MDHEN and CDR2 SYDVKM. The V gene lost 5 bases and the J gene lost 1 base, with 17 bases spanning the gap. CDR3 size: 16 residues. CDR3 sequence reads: CASSPLVGVQNTEAFF. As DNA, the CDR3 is TGTGCCAGCAGTCCCCTAGTAGGCGTCCAGAACACTGAAGCTTTCTTT.

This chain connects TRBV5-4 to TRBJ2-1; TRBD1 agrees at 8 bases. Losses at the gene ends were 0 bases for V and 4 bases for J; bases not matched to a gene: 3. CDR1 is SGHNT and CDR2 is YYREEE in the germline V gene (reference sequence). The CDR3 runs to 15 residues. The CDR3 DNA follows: TGTGCCAGCAGCTTGGGACAGGGGTCTTACAATGAGCAGTTCTTC. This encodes CASSLGQGSYNEQFF.

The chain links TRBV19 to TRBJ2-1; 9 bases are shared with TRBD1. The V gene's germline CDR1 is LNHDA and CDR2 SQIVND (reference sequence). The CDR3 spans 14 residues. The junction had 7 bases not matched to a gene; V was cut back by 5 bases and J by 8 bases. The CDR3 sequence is CASSPGTGYHEQFF. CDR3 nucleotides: TGTGCCAGTAGTCCCGGGACAGGGTATCATGAGCAGTTCTTC.

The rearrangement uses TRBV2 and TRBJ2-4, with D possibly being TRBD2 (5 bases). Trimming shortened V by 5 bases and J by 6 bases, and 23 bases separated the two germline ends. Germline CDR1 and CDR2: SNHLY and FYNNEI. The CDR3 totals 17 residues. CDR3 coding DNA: TGTGCCAGCAGTCGTACGAGGGAACTACGCGGTGGAAACATTCAGTACTTC. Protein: CASSRTRELRGGNIQYF. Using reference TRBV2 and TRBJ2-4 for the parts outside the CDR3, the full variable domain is EPEVTQTPSHQVTQMGQEVILRCVPISNHLYFYWYRQILGQKVEFLVSFYNNEISEKSEIFDDQFSVERPDGSNFTLKIRSTKLEDSAMYFCASSRTRELRGGNIQYFGAGTRLSVL.

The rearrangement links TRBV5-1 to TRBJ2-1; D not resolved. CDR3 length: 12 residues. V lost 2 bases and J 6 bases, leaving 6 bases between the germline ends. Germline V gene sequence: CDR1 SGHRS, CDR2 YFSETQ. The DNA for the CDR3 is TGCGCCAGCAGCTTTGGGCCCAATGAGCAGTTCTTC. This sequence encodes CASSFGPNEQFF.

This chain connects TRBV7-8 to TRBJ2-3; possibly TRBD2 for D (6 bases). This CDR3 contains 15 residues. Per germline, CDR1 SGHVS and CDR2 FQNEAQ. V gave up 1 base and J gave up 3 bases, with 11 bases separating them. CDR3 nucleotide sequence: TGTGCCAGCAGCTTAGACGGGAGCAGTACAGATACGCAGTATTTT. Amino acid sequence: CASSLDGSSTDTQYF.

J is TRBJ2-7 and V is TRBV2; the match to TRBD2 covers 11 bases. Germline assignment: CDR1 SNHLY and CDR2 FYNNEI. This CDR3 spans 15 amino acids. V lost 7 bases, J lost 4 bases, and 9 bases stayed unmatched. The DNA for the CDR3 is TGTGCCAGCATGACCCCGGGACTAGCGGCTTACGAGCAGTACTTC. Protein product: CASMTPGLAAYEQYF.

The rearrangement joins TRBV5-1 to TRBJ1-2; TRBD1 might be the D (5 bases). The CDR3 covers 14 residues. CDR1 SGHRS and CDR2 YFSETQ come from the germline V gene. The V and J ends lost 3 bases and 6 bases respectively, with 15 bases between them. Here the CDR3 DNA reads TGCGCCAGCAGCTCCTGGCCTGGGGGGGATGGCTACACCTTC. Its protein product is CASSSWPGGDGYTF.